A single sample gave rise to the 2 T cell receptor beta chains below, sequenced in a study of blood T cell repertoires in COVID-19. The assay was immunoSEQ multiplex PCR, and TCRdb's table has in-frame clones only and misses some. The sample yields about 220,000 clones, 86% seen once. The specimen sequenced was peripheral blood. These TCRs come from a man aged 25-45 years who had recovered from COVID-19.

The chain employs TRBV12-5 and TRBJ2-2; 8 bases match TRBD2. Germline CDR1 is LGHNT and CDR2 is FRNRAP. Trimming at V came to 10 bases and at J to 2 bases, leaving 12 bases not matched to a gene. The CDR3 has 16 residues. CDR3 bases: TGTGCTACCCAACCCGGGGGGACTAGAAACACCGGGGAGCTGTTTTTT. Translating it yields CATQPGGTRNTGELFF.

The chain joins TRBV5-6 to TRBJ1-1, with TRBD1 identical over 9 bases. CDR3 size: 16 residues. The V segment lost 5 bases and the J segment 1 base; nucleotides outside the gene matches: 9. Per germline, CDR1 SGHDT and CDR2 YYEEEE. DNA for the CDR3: TGTGCCAGCAGGCCTGGACAGGGGATTTGGAACACTGAAGCTTTCTTT. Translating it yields CASRPGQGIWNTEAFF.